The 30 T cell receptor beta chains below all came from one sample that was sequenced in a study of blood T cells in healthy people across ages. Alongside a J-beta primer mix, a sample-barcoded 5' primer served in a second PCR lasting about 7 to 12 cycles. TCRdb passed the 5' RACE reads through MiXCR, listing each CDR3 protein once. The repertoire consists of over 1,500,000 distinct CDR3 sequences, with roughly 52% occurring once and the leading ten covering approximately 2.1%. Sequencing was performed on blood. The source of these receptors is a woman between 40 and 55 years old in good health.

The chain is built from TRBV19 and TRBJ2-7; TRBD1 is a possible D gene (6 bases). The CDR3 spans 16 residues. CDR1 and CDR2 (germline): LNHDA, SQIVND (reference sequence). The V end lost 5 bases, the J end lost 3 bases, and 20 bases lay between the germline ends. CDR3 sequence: CASSLLLRDTLYEQYF. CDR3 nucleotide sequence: TGTGCCAGTAGTCTTCTCCTCCGGGACACCCTCTACGAGCAGTACTTC.

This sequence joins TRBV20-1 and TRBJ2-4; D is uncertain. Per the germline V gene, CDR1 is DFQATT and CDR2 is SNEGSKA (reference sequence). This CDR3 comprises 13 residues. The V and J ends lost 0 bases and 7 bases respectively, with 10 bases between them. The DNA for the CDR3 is TGCAGTGCTAGAGAATCCCACTTCAACATTCAGTACTTC. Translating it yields CSARESHFNIQYF.

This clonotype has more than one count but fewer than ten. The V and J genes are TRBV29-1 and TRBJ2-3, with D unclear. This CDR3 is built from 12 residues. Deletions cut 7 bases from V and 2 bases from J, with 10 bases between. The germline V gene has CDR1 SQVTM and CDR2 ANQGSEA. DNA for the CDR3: TGCAGCGCAGAACTTACCACAGATACGCAGTATTTT. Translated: CSAELTTDTQYF.

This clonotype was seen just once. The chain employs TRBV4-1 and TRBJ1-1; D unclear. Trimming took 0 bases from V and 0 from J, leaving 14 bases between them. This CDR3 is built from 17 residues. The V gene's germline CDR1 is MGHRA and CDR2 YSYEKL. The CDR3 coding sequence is TGCGCCAGCAGCCAAGATCCGACCTTACGAATGAACACTGAAGCTTTCTTT. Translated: CASSQDPTLRMNTEAFF.

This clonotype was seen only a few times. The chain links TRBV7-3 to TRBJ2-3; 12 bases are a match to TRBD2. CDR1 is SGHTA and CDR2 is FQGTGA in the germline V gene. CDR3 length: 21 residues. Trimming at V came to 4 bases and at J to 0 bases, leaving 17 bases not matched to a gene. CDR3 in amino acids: CASSSRTDGLAGTPSTDTQYF. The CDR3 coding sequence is TGTGCCAGCAGCTCCAGGACAGACGGACTAGCGGGGACCCCTAGCACAGATACGCAGTATTTT. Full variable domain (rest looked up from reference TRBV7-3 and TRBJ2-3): GAGVSQTPSNKVTEKGKYVELRCDPISGHTALYWYRQSLGQGPEFLIYFQGTGAADDSGLPNDRFFAVRPEGSVSTLKIQRTERGDSAVYLCASSSRTDGLAGTPSTDTQYFGPGTRLTVL.

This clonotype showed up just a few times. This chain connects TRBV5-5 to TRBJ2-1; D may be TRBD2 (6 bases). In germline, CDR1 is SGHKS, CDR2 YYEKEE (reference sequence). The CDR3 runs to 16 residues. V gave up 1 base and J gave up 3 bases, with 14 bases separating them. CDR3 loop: CASSLYYSSGYNEQFF. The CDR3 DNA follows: TGTGCCAGCAGCTTGTACTACAGTAGCGGCTACAATGAGCAGTTCTTC.

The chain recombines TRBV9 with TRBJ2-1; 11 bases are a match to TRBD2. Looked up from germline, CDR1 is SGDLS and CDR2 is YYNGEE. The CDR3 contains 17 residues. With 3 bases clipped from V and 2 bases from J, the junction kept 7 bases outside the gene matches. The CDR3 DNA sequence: TGTGCCAGCAGCGCTAGGACTAGCGGGTGGACCTACAATGAGCAGTTCTTC. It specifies CASSARTSGWTYNEQFF.

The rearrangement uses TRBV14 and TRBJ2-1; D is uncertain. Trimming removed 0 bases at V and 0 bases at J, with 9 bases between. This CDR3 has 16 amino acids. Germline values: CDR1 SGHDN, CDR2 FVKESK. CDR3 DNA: TGTGCCAGCAGCCAAGAGGTCCGACGCTCCTACAATGAGCAGTTCTTC. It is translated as CASSQEVRRSYNEQFF.

The CDR3 sequence is CATSRLMTGNEQFF. CDR3 bases: TGTGCCACCAGCAGATTGATGACAGGCAATGAGCAGTTCTTC. The chain uses TRBV15 and TRBJ2-1; D is possibly TRBD1 (6 bases). The CDR3 runs 14 residues. Trimming cost V 2 bases and J 6 bases, with 11 bases left between them. From germline, CDR1 is LNHNV and CDR2 YYDKDF (reference sequence).

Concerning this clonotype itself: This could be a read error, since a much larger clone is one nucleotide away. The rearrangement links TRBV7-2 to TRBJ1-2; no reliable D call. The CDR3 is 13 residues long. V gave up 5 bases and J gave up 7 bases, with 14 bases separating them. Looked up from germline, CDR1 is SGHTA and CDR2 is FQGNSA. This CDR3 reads CASSKAPSCGYTF. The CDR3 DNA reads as TGTGCCAGCAGCAAGGCCCCGAGTTGTGGCTACACCTTC.

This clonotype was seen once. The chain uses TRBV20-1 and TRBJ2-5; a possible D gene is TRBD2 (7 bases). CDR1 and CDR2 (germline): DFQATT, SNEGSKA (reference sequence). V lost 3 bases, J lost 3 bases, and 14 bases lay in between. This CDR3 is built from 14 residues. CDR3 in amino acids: CSARRGGVEETQYF. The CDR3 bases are TGCAGTGCTAGGAGGGGGGGGGTAGAAGAGACCCAGTACTTC.

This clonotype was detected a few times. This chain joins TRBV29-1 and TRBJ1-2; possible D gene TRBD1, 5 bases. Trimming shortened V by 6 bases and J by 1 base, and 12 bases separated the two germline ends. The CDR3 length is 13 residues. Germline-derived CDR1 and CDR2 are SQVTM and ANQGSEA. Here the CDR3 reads CSVPDIDNYGYTF. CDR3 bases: TGCAGCGTCCCGGACATCGATAACTATGGCTACACCTTC.

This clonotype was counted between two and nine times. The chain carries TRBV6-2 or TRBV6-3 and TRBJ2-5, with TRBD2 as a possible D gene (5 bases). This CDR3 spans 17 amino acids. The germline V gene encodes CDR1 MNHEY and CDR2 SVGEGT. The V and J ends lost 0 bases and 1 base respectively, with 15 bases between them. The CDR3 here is CASSYSPTRLSQETQYF. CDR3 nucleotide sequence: TGTGCCAGCAGTTACTCACCCACGAGACTAAGCCAAGAGACCCAGTACTTC.

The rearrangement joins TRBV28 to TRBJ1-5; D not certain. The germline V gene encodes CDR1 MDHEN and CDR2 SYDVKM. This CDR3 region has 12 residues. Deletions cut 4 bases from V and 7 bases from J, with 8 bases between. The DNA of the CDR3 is TGTGCCAGCAGTTCCCGAACACAGCCCCAGCATTTT. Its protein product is CASSSRTQPQHF.

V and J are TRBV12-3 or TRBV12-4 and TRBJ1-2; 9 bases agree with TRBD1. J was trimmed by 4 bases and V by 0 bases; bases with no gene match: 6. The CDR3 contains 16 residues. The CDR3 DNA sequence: TGTGCCAGCAGTTTAGCCAACAGGGGGCTGAGCTATGGCTACACCTTC. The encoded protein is CASSLANRGLSYGYTF.

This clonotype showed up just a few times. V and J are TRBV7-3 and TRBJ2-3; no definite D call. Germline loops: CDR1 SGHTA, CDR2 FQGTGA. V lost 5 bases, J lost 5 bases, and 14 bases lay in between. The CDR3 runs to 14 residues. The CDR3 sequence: CASSLGSGGDTQYF. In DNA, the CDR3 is TGTGCCAGCAGCCTCGGGTCCGGCGGAGATACGCAGTATTTT.

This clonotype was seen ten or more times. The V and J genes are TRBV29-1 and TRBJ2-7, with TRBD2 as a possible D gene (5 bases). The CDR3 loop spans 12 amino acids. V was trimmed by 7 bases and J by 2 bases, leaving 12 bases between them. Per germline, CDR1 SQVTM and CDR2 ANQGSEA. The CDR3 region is CSGTGSTYEQYF. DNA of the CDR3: TGCAGCGGTACGGGGTCCACCTACGAGCAGTACTTC.

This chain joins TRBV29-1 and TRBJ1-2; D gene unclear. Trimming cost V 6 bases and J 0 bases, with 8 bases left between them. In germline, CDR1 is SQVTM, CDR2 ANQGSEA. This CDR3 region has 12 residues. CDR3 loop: CSVPIANYGYTF. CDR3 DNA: TGCAGCGTCCCGATAGCTAACTATGGCTACACCTTC.

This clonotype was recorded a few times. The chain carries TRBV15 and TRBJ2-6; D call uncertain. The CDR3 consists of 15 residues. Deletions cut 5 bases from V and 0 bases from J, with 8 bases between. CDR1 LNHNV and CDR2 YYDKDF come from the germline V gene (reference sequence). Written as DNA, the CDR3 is TGTGCCACCAGCCGACGGAACTCTGGGGCCAACGTCCTGACTTTC. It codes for CATSRRNSGANVLTF.

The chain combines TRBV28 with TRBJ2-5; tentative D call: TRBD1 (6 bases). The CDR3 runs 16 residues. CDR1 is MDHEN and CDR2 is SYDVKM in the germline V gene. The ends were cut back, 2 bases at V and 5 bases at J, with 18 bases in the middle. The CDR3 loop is CASSLRGDRSAETQYF. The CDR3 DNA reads TGTGCCAGCAGTTTAAGGGGAGACAGGTCGGCGGAGACCCAGTACTTC.

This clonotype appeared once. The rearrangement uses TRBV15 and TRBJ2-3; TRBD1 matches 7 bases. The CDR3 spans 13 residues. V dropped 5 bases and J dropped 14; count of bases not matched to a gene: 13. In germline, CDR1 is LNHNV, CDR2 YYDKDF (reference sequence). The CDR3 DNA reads TGTGCCACCAGCGAGAAACACGGGACAGTTGGGTATTTT. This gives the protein CATSEKHGTVGYF.

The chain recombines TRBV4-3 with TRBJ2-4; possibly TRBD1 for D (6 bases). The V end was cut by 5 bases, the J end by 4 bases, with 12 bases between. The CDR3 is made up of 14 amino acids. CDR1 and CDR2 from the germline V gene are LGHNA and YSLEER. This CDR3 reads CASSYDRLKNIQYF. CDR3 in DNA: TGCGCCAGCAGCTACGACAGGCTAAAAAACATTCAGTACTTC.

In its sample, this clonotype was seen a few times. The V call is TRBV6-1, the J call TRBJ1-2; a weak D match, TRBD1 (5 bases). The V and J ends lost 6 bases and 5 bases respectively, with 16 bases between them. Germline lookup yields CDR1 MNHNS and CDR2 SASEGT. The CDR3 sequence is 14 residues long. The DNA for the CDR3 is TGTGCCAGCAGAGACCGGGACGGACCTTATGGCTACACCTTC. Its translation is CASRDRDGPYGYTF.

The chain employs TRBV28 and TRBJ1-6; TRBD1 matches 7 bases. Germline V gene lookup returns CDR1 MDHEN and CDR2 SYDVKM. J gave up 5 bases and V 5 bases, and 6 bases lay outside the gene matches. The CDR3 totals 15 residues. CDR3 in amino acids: CASSHRGAHNSPLHF. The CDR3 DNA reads TGTGCCAGCAGTCACAGGGGCGCCCATAATTCACCCCTCCACTTT.

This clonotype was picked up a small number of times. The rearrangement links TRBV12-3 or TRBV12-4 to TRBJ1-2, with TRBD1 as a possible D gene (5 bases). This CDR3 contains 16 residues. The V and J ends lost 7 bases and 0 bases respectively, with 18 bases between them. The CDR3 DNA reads TGTGCCAGCACCCCACCGCGGGGGGAAGCTAACTATGGCTACACCTTC. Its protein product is CASTPPRGEANYGYTF.

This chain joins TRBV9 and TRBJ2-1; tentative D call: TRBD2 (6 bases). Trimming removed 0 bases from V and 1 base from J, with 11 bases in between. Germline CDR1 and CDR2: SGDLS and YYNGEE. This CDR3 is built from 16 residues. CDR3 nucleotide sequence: TGTGCCAGCAGCGTAGATTTGGGGGGTTCCTACAATGAGCAGTTCTTC. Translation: CASSVDLGGSYNEQFF.

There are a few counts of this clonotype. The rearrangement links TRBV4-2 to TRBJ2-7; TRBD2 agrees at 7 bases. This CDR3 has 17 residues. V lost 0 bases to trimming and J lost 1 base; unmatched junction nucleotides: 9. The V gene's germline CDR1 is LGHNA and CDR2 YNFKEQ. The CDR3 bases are TGTGCCAGCAGCCAAGATAGTCACAGCGGGGAGTCCTACGAGCAGTACTTC. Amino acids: CASSQDSHSGESYEQYF.

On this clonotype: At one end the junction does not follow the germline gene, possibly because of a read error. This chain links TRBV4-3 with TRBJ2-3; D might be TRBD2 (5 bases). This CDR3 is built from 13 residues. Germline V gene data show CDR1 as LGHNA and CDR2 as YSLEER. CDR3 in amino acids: CVSSQAETDTQYF. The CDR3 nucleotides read TGCGTCAGCAGCCAAGCGGAGACAGATACGCAGTATTTT.

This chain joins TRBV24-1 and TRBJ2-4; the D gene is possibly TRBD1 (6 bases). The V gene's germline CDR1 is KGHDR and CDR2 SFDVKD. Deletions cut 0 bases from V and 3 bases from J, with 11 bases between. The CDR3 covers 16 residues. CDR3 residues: CATSDLNRDGKNIQYF. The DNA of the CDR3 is TGTGCCACCAGTGATTTGAACAGGGACGGCAAAAACATTCAGTACTTC.

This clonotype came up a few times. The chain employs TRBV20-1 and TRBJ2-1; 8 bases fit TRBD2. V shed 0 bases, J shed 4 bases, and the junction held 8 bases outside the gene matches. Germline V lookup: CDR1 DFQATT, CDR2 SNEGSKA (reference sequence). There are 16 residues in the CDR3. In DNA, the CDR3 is TGCAGTGCTAGAGATACTTCGGGGGGGTCGTACAATGAGCAGTTCTTC. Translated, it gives CSARDTSGGSYNEQFF.